This entry lists 23 T cell receptor beta chains sequenced from one sample in a study of blood T cell repertoires in COVID-19. Sequenced by immunoSEQ multiplex PCR; TCRdb stores in-frame clones only, minus some. The sample includes some 110,000 clones, 71% of them seen just once. The sequenced sample consisted of peripheral blood. The receptors come from a human donor with acute or convalescent COVID-19. The donor label of this sample is uncertain.

This chain joins TRBV29-1 and TRBJ1-5; no definite D call. Germline V CDR1 and CDR2: SQVTM, ANQGSEA. CDR3 size: 12 residues. The V end was cut by 4 bases, the J end by 6 bases, with 10 bases between. The CDR3 DNA reads as TGCAGCGTTGGGGCAGAGGGTCAGCCCCAGCATTTT. This gives the protein CSVGAEGQPQHF.

The chain links TRBV9 to TRBJ2-5; TRBD2 aligns across 9 bases. From germline, CDR1 is SGDLS and CDR2 YYNGEE. The CDR3 extends over 15 amino acids. The J segment lost 5 bases and the V segment lost 0 bases, leaving 5 bases of the junction unmatched. The CDR3 DNA is TGTGCCAGCAGCGTAGGGACTAGCGTCACGGAGACCCAGTACTTC. Residues: CASSVGTSVTETQYF.

With respect to this clone: Other DNA sequences in the same sample also yield this CDR3. This chain links TRBV19 with TRBJ1-2, with TRBD1 identical over 10 bases. The junction had 4 bases not matched to a gene; V was cut back by 6 bases and J by 6 bases. Germline V gives CDR1 LNHDA, CDR2 SQIVND (reference sequence). This CDR3 contains 13 residues. CDR3 sequence reads: CASRAGTGDGYTF. The CDR3 nucleotides are TGTGCCAGTAGGGCCGGGACAGGGGATGGCTACACCTTC.

The chain couples TRBV28 to TRBJ1-6; D perhaps matches TRBD1 (6 bases). The CDR3 spans 15 residues. The germline CDR1 and CDR2 sequences are MDHEN and SYDVKM. Trimming left V 2 bases short and J 14 bases short, with 19 bases between. DNA for the CDR3: TGTGCCAGCAGTTTACCTTCGACAGGCAAGGGGGCCCTCCACTTT. Translation gives CASSLPSTGKGALHF.

This sequence joins TRBV15 and TRBJ1-5; TRBD1 matches 9 bases. CDR1 and CDR2 from the germline V gene are LNHNV and YYDKDF (reference sequence). V was clipped by 0 bases and J by 5 bases; unmatched bases: 2. This CDR3 has 15 residues. The CDR3 nucleotides read TGTGCCACCAGCAGAGAGGACAGGGGATATCAGCCCCAGCATTTT. The encoded protein is CATSREDRGYQPQHF. Drawing the rest from reference TRBV15 and TRBJ1-5, the complete variable domain is DAMVIQNPRYQVTQFGKPVTLSCSQTLNHNVMYWYQQKSSQAPKLLFHYYDKDFNNEADTPDNFQSRRPNTSFCFLDIRSPGLGDTAMYLCATSREDRGYQPQHFGDGTRLSIL.

The V and J genes are TRBV30 and TRBJ2-5, with TRBD1 as a possible D gene (5 bases). There are 13 residues in the CDR3. V lost 6 bases and J lost 3, with 14 bases in between. The germline gives CDR1 GTSNPN, CDR2 SVGIG (reference sequence). CDR3 coding DNA: TGTGCCTGCATAGGGGCAGGGAAAGAGACCCAGTACTTC. Translated: CACIGAGKETQYF.

The V call is TRBV19, the J call TRBJ1-6, with D perhaps TRBD1 (5 bases). V was cut by 4 bases and J by 9 bases, with 13 bases left in between. Germline CDR1 reads LNHDA; CDR2 reads SQIVND (reference sequence). The CDR3 spans 14 residues. CDR3 in DNA: TGTGCCAGTAGTACCGACAGAGATCGTTCACCCCTCCACTTT. This encodes CASSTDRDRSPLHF. The complete variable domain, with remaining parts taken from reference TRBV19 and TRBJ1-6, reads DGGITQSPKYLFRKEGQNVTLSCEQNLNHDAMYWYRQDPGQGLRLIYYSQIVNDFQKGDIAEGYSVSREKKESFPLTVTSAQKNPTAFYLCASSTDRDRSPLHFGNGTRLTVT.

In this sample, this clone turned up once. The chain recombines TRBV7-6 with TRBJ1-1; no firm D call. The CDR3 extends over 14 amino acids. CDR1 and CDR2 from the germline V gene are SGHVS and FNYEAQ. Trimming removed 4 bases from V and 2 bases from J, with 11 bases in between. The CDR3 DNA sequence: TGTGCCAGCAGCTCAAGTCGGGAAAACACTGAAGCTTTCTTT. This codes for CASSSSRENTEAFF.

This chain joins TRBV5-6 and TRBJ1-2; D unresolved. CDR1 is SGHDT and CDR2 is YYEEEE in the germline V gene. Trimming pared 4 bases from V and 7 bases from J, leaving 17 bases between. CDR3 length: 14 residues. DNA of the CDR3: TGTGCCAGCAGCCCACTGACGGAGAGGTTTGGCTACACCTTC. This encodes CASSPLTERFGYTF.

The chain carries TRBV24-1 and TRBJ2-1, with D hard to call. Looked up from germline, CDR1 is KGHDR and CDR2 is SFDVKD. CDR3 length: 14 amino acids. V lost 2 bases to trimming and J lost 3 bases, with 7 bases between them. CDR3 in DNA: TGTGCCACCAGTGATTATGCAGGCTACAATGAGCAGTTCTTC. Translated: CATSDYAGYNEQFF.

The chain combines TRBV18 with TRBJ1-2; TRBD1 might be the D (5 bases). Trimming took off 1 base at V and 3 bases at J, with 12 bases between the two ends. The CDR3 extends over 15 amino acids. The germline CDR1 and CDR2 sequences are KGHSH and LQKENI. CDR3 nucleotide sequence: TGTGCCAGCTCACCACGCGGTGGGGCGGACTATGGCTACACCTTC. Translating gives CASSPRGGADYGYTF.

This clone occurred a few times. The genes are TRBV7-2 and TRBJ1-5; TRBD1 matches 7 bases. The CDR3 loop spans 14 amino acids. Germline V lookup: CDR1 SGHTA, CDR2 FQGNSA. V shed 4 bases and J 10 bases; nucleotides not matched to a gene: 10. The CDR3 coding sequence is TGTGCCAGCAGCTCCAGTCAGGGGGTGGGCCCCCAGCATTTT. Residues: CASSSSQGVGPQHF.

V gene TRBV18 combines with J gene TRBJ2-5, with TRBD2 matching over 7 bases. V lost 9 bases to trimming and J lost 2 bases; unmatched junction nucleotides: 6. The germline gives CDR1 KGHSH, CDR2 LQKENI. This CDR3 has 13 amino acids. The CDR3 sequence is CASAGTIQETQYF. The CDR3 nucleotides are TGTGCCAGTGCCGGGACTATTCAAGAGACCCAGTACTTC.

This chain joins TRBV4-2 and TRBJ1-5; 9 bases agree with TRBD1. The CDR3 has 17 residues. V lost 4 bases and J lost 9; bases outside the gene matches: 16. Germline CDR1 reads LGHNA; CDR2 reads YNFKEQ. CDR3 region: CASSPGQGGLGLRPQHF. As DNA, the CDR3 is TGTGCCAGCAGCCCGGGACAGGGAGGGCTTGGCTTGCGGCCCCAGCATTTT.

The chain recombines TRBV30 with TRBJ2-7; perhaps TRBD2 as D (6 bases). In germline, CDR1 is GTSNPN, CDR2 SVGIG (reference sequence). The V gene lost 3 bases and the J gene lost 1 base, with 10 bases spanning the gap. The CDR3 runs to 13 residues. This chain's CDR3 is CAWRWRGSYEQYF. The DNA for the CDR3 is TGTGCCTGGAGGTGGAGGGGATCCTACGAGCAGTACTTC.

In regard to this clone: The sample contains more than one DNA sequence encoding this CDR3. The chain couples TRBV28 to TRBJ1-2; D is ambiguous. Trimming took 4 bases from V and 8 from J, leaving 14 bases between them. CDR1 and CDR2 from the germline V gene are MDHEN and SYDVKM. CDR3 size: 13 residues. The CDR3 protein is CASSSGGVGGYTF. CDR3 DNA: TGTGCCAGCAGTTCGGGCGGGGTAGGGGGCTACACCTTC.

Relative to its sample, this clone is medium-sized (0.01 to 0.1%). J is TRBJ1-5 and V is TRBV11-2, with a possible D match to TRBD1 (5 bases). The CDR3 contains 13 residues. V lost 0 bases and J lost 7, with 7 bases in between. Looked up from germline, CDR1 is SGHAT and CDR2 is FQNNGV. In nucleotides, the CDR3 is TGTGCCAGCAGCTTAGATCGGGGGCAGCCCCAGCATTTT. Its protein product is CASSLDRGQPQHF.

V usage is TRBV7-9 and J usage is TRBJ2-1, with 8 bases identical to TRBD1. Germline CDR1 and CDR2: SEHNR and FQNEAQ (reference sequence). The CDR3 is 15 amino acids. Trimming cost V 4 bases and J 5 bases; bases outside gene matches: 7. This chain's CDR3 is CASSSPDRANNEQFF. The CDR3 nucleotides read TGTGCCAGCAGCTCTCCGGACAGGGCGAACAATGAGCAGTTCTTC.

The rearrangement links TRBV7-6 to TRBJ1-1; 7 bases match TRBD1. CDR3 length: 12 amino acids. Trimming at V came to 3 bases and at J to 11 bases, leaving 6 bases not matched to a gene. The V gene's germline CDR1 is SGHVS and CDR2 FNYEAQ. The CDR3 protein is CASSFRQGRAFF. The DNA for the CDR3 is TGTGCCAGCAGCTTCCGACAGGGTCGGGCTTTCTTT.

The rearrangement joins TRBV19 to TRBJ1-2; D is uncertain. Germline assignment: CDR1 LNHDA and CDR2 SQIVND (reference sequence). The CDR3 contains 13 residues. V lost 6 bases to trimming and J lost 4 bases, with 12 bases between them. CDR3 sequence reads: CASRSVGVYGYTF. CDR3 in DNA: TGTGCCAGTAGGAGCGTGGGTGTCTATGGCTACACCTTC.

V usage is TRBV7-9 and J usage is TRBJ2-7; TRBD1 matches at 11 bases. Trimming removed 5 bases from V and 4 bases from J; junction bases left unmatched: 4. Germline loops: CDR1 SEHNR, CDR2 FQNEAQ (reference sequence). The CDR3 extends over 14 amino acids. The CDR3: CASSPGTGGYEQYF. The CDR3 bases are TGTGCCAGCAGCCCGGGGACAGGGGGTTACGAGCAGTACTTC.

This clone was seen once. The chain combines TRBV28 with TRBJ1-5; unclear D gene. Germline V CDR1 and CDR2: MDHEN, SYDVKM. Deletions cut 5 bases from V and 5 bases from J, with 31 bases between. The CDR3 is 20 amino acids. The CDR3 DNA follows: TGTGCCAGCAGTCCTAGCCGCTTTCGTTGGGATCCTGACGGGCATCAGCCCCAGCATTTT. This translates into CASSPSRFRWDPDGHQPQHF.

The rearrangement links TRBV7-8 to TRBJ1-4; TRBD1 agrees at 10 bases. This CDR3 is 18 amino acids long. CDR1 SGHVS and CDR2 FQNEAQ come from the germline V gene. V was clipped by 3 bases and J by 3 bases; unmatched bases: 10. The CDR3 loop reads CASSFRRGQGRPNEKLFF. The CDR3 nucleotides read TGTGCCAGCAGCTTCAGGAGGGGACAGGGGCGACCTAATGAAAAACTGTTTTTT.